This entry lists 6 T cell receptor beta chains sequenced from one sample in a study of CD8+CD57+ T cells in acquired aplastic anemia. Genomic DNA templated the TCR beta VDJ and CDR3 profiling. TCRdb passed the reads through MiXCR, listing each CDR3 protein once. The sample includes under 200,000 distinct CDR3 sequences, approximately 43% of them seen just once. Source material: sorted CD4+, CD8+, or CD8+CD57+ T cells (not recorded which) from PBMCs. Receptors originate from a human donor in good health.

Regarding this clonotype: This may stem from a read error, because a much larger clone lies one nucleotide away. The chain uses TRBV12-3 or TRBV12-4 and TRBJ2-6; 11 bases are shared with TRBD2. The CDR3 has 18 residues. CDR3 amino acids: CASSLGLAGIAGTNVLTF. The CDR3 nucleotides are TGTGCCAGCAGTTTAGGACTAGCGGGGATCGCTGGGACCAACGTCCTGACTTTC.

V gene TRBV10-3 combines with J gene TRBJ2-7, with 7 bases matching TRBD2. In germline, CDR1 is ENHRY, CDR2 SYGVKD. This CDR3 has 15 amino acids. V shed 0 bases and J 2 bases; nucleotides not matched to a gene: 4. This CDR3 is CAISESGAGAYEQYF. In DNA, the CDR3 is TGTGCCATCAGTGAGTCGGGTGCGGGGGCCTACGAGCAGTACTTC.

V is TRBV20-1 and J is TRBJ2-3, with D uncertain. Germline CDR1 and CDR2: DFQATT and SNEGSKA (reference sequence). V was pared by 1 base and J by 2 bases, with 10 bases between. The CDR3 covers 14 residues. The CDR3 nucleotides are TGCAGTGCTAGAGCTCACGCCTCCACAGATACGCAGTATTTT. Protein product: CSARAHASTDTQYF.

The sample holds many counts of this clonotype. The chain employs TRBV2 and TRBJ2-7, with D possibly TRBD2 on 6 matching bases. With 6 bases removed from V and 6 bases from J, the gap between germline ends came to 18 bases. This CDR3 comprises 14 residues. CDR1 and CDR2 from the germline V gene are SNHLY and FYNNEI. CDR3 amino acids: CASSQGLPPGEQYF. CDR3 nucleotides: TGTGCCAGCAGCCAGGGACTCCCGCCGGGCGAGCAGTACTTC.

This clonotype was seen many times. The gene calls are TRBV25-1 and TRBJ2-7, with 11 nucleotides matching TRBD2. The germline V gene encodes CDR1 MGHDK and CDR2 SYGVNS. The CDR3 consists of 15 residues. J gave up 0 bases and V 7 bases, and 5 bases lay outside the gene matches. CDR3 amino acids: CASKGGTSGSYEQYF. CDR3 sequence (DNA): TGTGCCAGCAAAGGCGGGACTAGCGGCTCCTACGAGCAGTACTTC.

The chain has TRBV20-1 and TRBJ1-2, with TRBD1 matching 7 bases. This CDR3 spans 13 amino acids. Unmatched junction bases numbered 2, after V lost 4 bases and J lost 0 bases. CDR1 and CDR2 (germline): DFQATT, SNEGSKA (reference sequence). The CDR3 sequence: CSAKTGSNYGYTF. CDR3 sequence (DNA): TGCAGTGCTAAGACAGGGTCTAACTATGGCTACACCTTC.